Below are 9 T cell receptor beta chains sequenced from a single sample in a study of cytomegalovirus exposure and HLA in healthy donors. The PCR employed 60 Vbeta primers together with 13 Jbeta primers. TCRdb keeps only in-frame clones here, not all; method: immunoSEQ multiplex PCR. The sample shows 80,000 to 100,000 clones, 63% of them seen only once. Sequencing was performed on PBMCs. The receptors were sampled from a woman between 40 and 50 years old in good health and CMV-seropositive.

The chain employs TRBV7-3 and TRBJ1-2, with D tentatively TRBD1 (5 bases). The V gene lost 5 bases and the J gene lost 6 bases, with 25 bases spanning the gap. Germline V gene sequence: CDR1 SGHTA, CDR2 FQGTGA. The length of the CDR3 is 17 residues. The CDR3 loop reads CASSPRTSSSGMDGYTF. The CDR3, as DNA: TGTGCCAGCAGCCCACGAACCTCATCTTCAGGGATGGATGGCTACACCTTC.

V usage is TRBV28 and J usage is TRBJ1-2; D not resolved. V dropped 5 bases and J dropped 6 bases, with 16 bases sitting between them. Looked up from germline, CDR1 is MDHEN and CDR2 is SYDVKM. The CDR3 covers 14 residues. The CDR3 region has the DNA TGTGCCAGCAGTCCGTCCGCGAGGGTTAATGGCTACACCTTC. Encoded protein: CASSPSARVNGYTF.

The chain employs TRBV7-8 and TRBJ1-4; 8 nucleotides agree with TRBD1. Germline V gene lookup returns CDR1 SGHVS and CDR2 FQNEAQ. V was pared by 5 bases and J by 6 bases, with 8 bases of the junction left unmatched. CDR3 length equals 15 residues. The CDR3 protein is CASSRMRGQDEKLFF. The DNA of the CDR3 is TGTGCCAGCAGCAGGATGCGGGGACAGGATGAAAAACTGTTTTTT.

This clone came up a few times. V is TRBV7-9 and J is TRBJ2-1, with 8 bases matching TRBD2. The CDR3 spans 15 residues. Unmatched junction bases numbered 6, after V lost 5 bases and J lost 3 bases. Germline CDR1 is SEHNR and CDR2 is FQNEAQ (reference sequence). CDR3 sequence: CASSETSGGYNEQFF. For the CDR3, the DNA is TGTGCCAGCAGCGAAACTAGCGGCGGCTACAATGAGCAGTTCTTC.

The J gene is TRBJ1-4, the V gene TRBV10-1; D may be TRBD1 (6 bases). CDR3 length: 14 residues. V was pared by 2 bases and J by 8 bases, with 12 bases between. Germline lookup yields CDR1 WNHNN and CDR2 SYGVQD (reference sequence). This CDR3 is CASSERGGWEKLFF. CDR3 DNA sequence: TGCGCCAGCAGTGAGAGGGGGGGTTGGGAAAAACTGTTTTTT.

This clone has just a few counts. This chain uses TRBV5-8 with TRBJ1-1, with no clear D. V was clipped by 3 bases and J by 4 bases, with 22 bases between them. There are 17 residues in the CDR3. CDR1 and CDR2 from the germline V gene are SGHTS and YDEGEE. The CDR3: CASSWPPGVKGSTEAFF. The DNA of the CDR3 is TGTGCCAGCAGCTGGCCGCCAGGCGTCAAAGGGAGCACTGAAGCTTTCTTT.

V gene TRBV4-3 combines with J gene TRBJ1-1; D perhaps matches TRBD1 (5 bases). With 0 bases removed from V and 7 bases from J, the gap between germline ends came to 12 bases. CDR3 size: 14 residues. Germline CDR1 reads LGHNA; CDR2 reads YSLEER. The CDR3 here is CASSQDVGDSEAFF. CDR3 in DNA: TGCGCCAGCAGCCAAGATGTCGGAGACAGTGAAGCTTTCTTT.

The V call is TRBV7-2, the J call TRBJ1-2, with 9 positions matching TRBD1. The CDR3 spans 17 residues. J lost 7 bases, V lost 1 base, and 13 bases had no gene match. Germline V gene sequence: CDR1 SGHTA, CDR2 FQGNSA. The DNA for the CDR3 is TGTGCCAGCAGCTTAGGAGGACAGGGGAACCGCGGGGGTGGCTACACCTTC. Translation: CASSLGGQGNRGGGYTF.

This chain links TRBV11-2 with TRBJ2-5; perhaps TRBD2 as D (6 bases). Germline loops: CDR1 SGHAT, CDR2 FQNNGV. The CDR3 runs to 17 residues. Between the trimmed V and J ends, which lost 5 bases and 4 bases, there was a span of 23 bases. CDR3 sequence (DNA): TGTGCCAGCAGCCCACGTTCGACTAGTGGGTGGGGAGAGACCCAGTACTTC. It is translated as CASSPRSTSGWGETQYF.